The rows below give T cell receptor beta chains drawn from one sample of a study of T cells in Graves' hyperthyroidism and ophthalmopathy. One entry per CDR3 protein, called by TCRdb with MiXCR from the multiplex PCR reads. The table has a few hundred thousand distinct CDR3 sequences, roughly 20% seen once; the top ten hold around 27%. Sequencing input: blood. The receptors here all came from a young man with Graves' hyperthyroidism. Both conserved end residues are part of each CDR3. Each record gives: V gene, D gene, J gene, clone size, CDR3 DNA, CDR3 protein. A D gene is named only where the DNA matches it firmly. Not all rows give a size; the values are once, few, many and, for expanded clones, a class.

TRBV2,NA,TRBJ2-7,many,TGTGCCAGCAGTGAACGTCCTAGTCCCTACGAGCAGTACTTC,CASSERPSPYEQYF
TRBV30,NA,TRBJ2-2,many,TGTGCCTGGAGTGTACGTGCCAGGGCCACCGGGGAGCTGTTTTTT,CAWSVRARATGELFF
TRBV5-1,TRBD1,TRBJ1-1,many,TGCGCCAGCAGCCTCCTTGGACAGGGGAGGTTGAACACTGAAGCTTTCTTT,CASSLLGQGRLNTEAFF
TRBV6-2/TRBV6-3,TRBD2,TRBJ2-7,many,TGTGCCAGCAACGATTACGCGGGGGGGATGTACGAGCAGTACTTC,CASNDYAGGMYEQYF
TRBV11-1,TRBD2,TRBJ2-7,NA,TGTGCCAGCAGCTTAACAGCGGGGGGGGACTACGAGCAGTACTTC,CASSLTAGGDYEQYF
TRBV12-3/TRBV12-4,TRBD2,TRBJ2-7,many,TGTGCCAGCAGTCCCGCATTACTAGCGGGGGATAGCGAGCAGTACTTC,CASSPALLAGDSEQYF
TRBV7-9,NA,TRBJ1-6,many,TGTGCCAGCAGCTTATCATCCCCTGGGAATTCACCCCTCCACTTT,CASSLSSPGNSPLHF
TRBV5-1,NA,TRBJ2-7,few,TGCGCCAGCAGCTACTTAGGAGGTTGGGGCTCCGAGCAGTACTTC,CASSYLGGWGSEQYF
TRBV12-3/TRBV12-4,NA,TRBJ2-7,many,TGTGCCAGCAGTTTAAAGTCGTTCTCGCAAACCCCCTCCTACGAGCAGTACTTC,CASSLKSFSQTPSYEQYF
TRBV6-1,NA,TRBJ1-2,many,TGTGCCAGCAGTGGCAGGGTTAGAAGCTATGGCTACACCTTC,CASSGRVRSYGYTF
TRBV12-5,TRBD1,TRBJ2-7,NA,TGTGCTAGTGGTTTGGGCGAGGACAGGGCCTACGAGCAGTACTTC,CASGLGEDRAYEQYF
TRBV4-1,NA,TRBJ1-5,few,TGCGCCAGCAGCCAAGTTAGTAGCAATCAGCCCCAGCATTTT,CASSQVSSNQPQHF
TRBV2,TRBD1,TRBJ2-7,many,TGTGCCATCCTCGGGACAGGAAGCTACGAGCAGTACTTC,CAILGTGSYEQYF
TRBV12-3/TRBV12-4,NA,TRBJ2-2,many,TGTGCCAGCAGTTCAGTGGAAACCGGGGAGCTGTTTTTT,CASSSVETGELFF
TRBV6-2/TRBV6-3,NA,TRBJ1-6,NA,TGTGCCAGCGAACCCGAAGGAGACAATTCACCCCTCCACTTT,CASEPEGDNSPLHF
TRBV11-2,NA,TRBJ2-7,few,TGTGCCAGCAGCTTATTGGGAGCGCTTATCACGTACGAGCAGTACTTC,CASSLLGALITYEQYF
TRBV6-1,TRBD2,TRBJ2-7,many,TGTGCCAGCAGTGAAGATAGCGGGGGACCCTACGAGCAGTACTTC,CASSEDSGGPYEQYF
TRBV2,NA,TRBJ1-2,once,TGTGCCAGCACGGTTTTTCGGGACTATGGCTACACCTTC,CASTVFRDYGYTF
TRBV11-1,NA,TRBJ2-7,NA,TGTGCCAGCAGCTTAGCTTCCGGTCTCAACTCCTACGAGCAGTACTTC,CASSLASGLNSYEQYF
TRBV27,TRBD1,TRBJ1-3,many,TGTGCCAGCCGACCTTCCCGGACAGGGGAAAGAAACACCATATATTTT,CASRPSRTGERNTIYF
TRBV11-2,TRBD1,TRBJ1-2,many,TGTGCCAGCAGCCCCGGCGGGACAGGGGGCCTCTATGGCTACACCTTC,CASSPGGTGGLYGYTF
TRBV7-2,NA,TRBJ2-5,few,TGTGCCAGCAGCTCGACCTTAAAAGAGACCCAGTACTTC,CASSSTLKETQYF
TRBV4-1,NA,TRBJ1-3,few,TGCGCCAGCAGCCGCGCCGACGGACACTCTGGAAACACCATATATTTT,CASSRADGHSGNTIYF
TRBV18,NA,TRBJ2-5,many,TGTGCCAGCTCACCTCCCTCAGGGACCCAGTACTTC,CASSPPSGTQYF
TRBV27,NA,TRBJ2-7,many,TGTGCCAGCAGTTTATCGGCCGTCTACGAGCAGTACTTC,CASSLSAVYEQYF
TRBV12-3/TRBV12-4,NA,TRBJ2-5,many,TGTGCCAGCAGCCGAGGAAGGACTGCCCGGGGGTACGAGACCCAGTACTTC,CASSRGRTARGYETQYF
TRBV20-1,TRBD1,TRBJ1-1,many,TGCAGTGCTAGTGGGGACAGGGACACTGAAGCTTTCTTT,CSASGDRDTEAFF
TRBV20-1,TRBD2,TRBJ2-7,many,TGCAGTGCTAGAGATCCAGCGGGGCCCTCCTACGAGCAGTACTTC,CSARDPAGPSYEQYF
TRBV20-1,NA,TRBJ2-2,many,TGCAGTGCTAGAGGCCACGGGAACACCGGGGAGCTGTTTTTT,CSARGHGNTGELFF
TRBV20-1,NA,TRBJ1-1,NA,TGCAGTGCTAGCACCGCTACGTTGGACGGCCAAGCTTTCTTT,CSASTATLDGQAFF
TRBV6-5,NA,TRBJ1-6,many,TGTGCCAGCAGTTACTCGCTCCTCGGCAGCTCCTATAATTCACCCCTCCACTTT,CASSYSLLGSSYNSPLHF
TRBV6-2/TRBV6-3,NA,TRBJ1-5,many,TGTGCCAGCACCCAGTTTTGGGTTAATAGCAATCAGCCCCAGCATTTT,CASTQFWVNSNQPQHF
TRBV6-1,TRBD1,TRBJ2-2,NA,TGTGCCAGCAGCATCACCGGGACAGGGGGGACCGGGGAGCTGTTTTTT,CASSITGTGGTGELFF
TRBV30,NA,TRBJ1-2,many,TGTGCCTCAACCACCCCTAACTATGGCTACACCTTC,CASTTPNYGYTF
TRBV6-1,TRBD1,TRBJ1-1,NA,TGTGCCAGCACCCGCCATGGACAGGGAGACACTGAAGCTTTCTTT,CASTRHGQGDTEAFF
TRBV5-1,NA,TRBJ2-5,NA,TGCGCCAGCAGCTTGGACGGCCGTCACCAAGAGACCCAGTACTTC,CASSLDGRHQETQYF
TRBV7-2,NA,TRBJ2-7,many,TGTGCCAGCAGCTTAGGCCTTCAGGGAGCCTACGAGCAGTACTTC,CASSLGLQGAYEQYF
TRBV24-1,NA,TRBJ1-1,many,TGTGCCACCAGCGGCGGGCTGAACACTGAAGCTTTCTTT,CATSGGLNTEAFF
TRBV6-1,TRBD1,TRBJ1-2,many,TGTGCCAGCTCCCCTCGGGCAGGGGGCGACTATGGCTACACCTTC,CASSPRAGGDYGYTF
TRBV6-1,NA,TRBJ2-7,NA,TGTGCCAGCAGCCCTGGGACTGGGTATGGGCAGTACTTC,CASSPGTGYGQYF
TRBV28,NA,TRBJ1-1,many,TGTGCCAGCACCTTAAGGGCCGAGAACACTGAAGCTTTCTTT,CASTLRAENTEAFF
TRBV7-9,TRBD1,TRBJ2-5,many,TGTGCCAGCAGCCTGGGACAGGGAACGAGAGAGACCCAGTACTTC,CASSLGQGTRETQYF
TRBV28,NA,TRBJ1-1,NA,TGTGCCAGCGACTCCCCGTCAGGCTTGAACACTGAAGCTTTCTTT,CASDSPSGLNTEAFF